This passage covers 29 T cell receptor beta chains from one sample sequenced in a study of shared T cell receptors in the human thymus. Only in-frame clones appear in the TCRdb table, and some are missing; sequencing was by immunoSEQ multiplex PCR. Of 700,000 or so clones detected, 70% to 90% appear once; the ten largest clones hold 0.0095% to 0.013%. Separately, the same data were catalogued under a study of human thymus T cells.

Sequencing was done on a sample of thymocytes. These receptors all come from a girl in the first two years of life with a congenital heart defect.

The chain combines TRBV5-1 with TRBJ1-2, with 7 positions matching TRBD1. The trim removed 0 bases at V and 7 bases at J, leaving 9 bases unmatched. Germline CDR1 reads SGHRS; CDR2 reads YFSETQ. CDR3 size: 15 residues. CDR3 amino acids: CASSLGGTDRGGYTF. The CDR3 coding sequence is TGCGCCAGCAGCTTGGGAGGGACAGACCGTGGTGGCTACACCTTC.

The CDR3 nucleotides are TGCGCCAGCAGGGGGGGGTCCTCCTACAATGAGCAGTTCTTC. This codes for CASRGGSSYNEQFF. The rearrangement joins TRBV10-2 to TRBJ2-1; 7 bases map to TRBD2. CDR1 WSHSY and CDR2 SAAADI come from the germline V gene. The CDR3 consists of 14 residues. Trimming cost V 6 bases and J 0 bases; bases outside gene matches: 2.

This clone was observed a handful of times. The chain employs TRBV5-1 and TRBJ2-2; TRBD1 is a possible D gene (5 bases). CDR3 size: 13 residues. The germline V gene has CDR1 SGHRS and CDR2 YFSETQ. Trimming took 0 bases from V and 8 from J, leaving 8 bases between them. The CDR3 sequence: CASSLVQGGELFF. The CDR3 region has the DNA TGCGCCAGCAGCTTGGTCCAGGGAGGGGAGCTGTTTTTT. The full variable domain, completed using reference TRBV5-1 and TRBJ2-2, is KAGVTQTPRYLIKTRGQQVTLSCSPISGHRSVSWYQQTPGQGLQFLFEYFSETQRNKGNFPGRFSGRQFSNSRSEMNVSTLELGDSALYLCASSLVQGGELFFGEGSRLTVL.

V is TRBV28 and J is TRBJ2-7; TRBD1 is a possible D gene (5 bases). The CDR3 runs 14 residues. Trimming shortened V by 6 bases and J by 2 bases, and 14 bases separated the two germline ends. CDR1 and CDR2 (germline): MDHEN, SYDVKM. CDR3 nucleotides: TGTGCCAGCAGGAGTCAGGGCCCGACCTACGAGCAGTACTTC. Translation: CASRSQGPTYEQYF.

The J gene is TRBJ1-3, the V gene TRBV27, with TRBD1 matching 7 bases. V shed 5 bases and J 0 bases; nucleotides not matched to a gene: 7. The CDR3 extends over 16 amino acids. Germline CDR1 MNHEY, CDR2 SMNVEV (reference sequence). The CDR3 DNA reads as TGTGCCAGCAGTCCCCCGACAGGGACCTCTGGAAACACCATATATTTT. This codes for CASSPPTGTSGNTIYF.

The chain joins TRBV7-2 to TRBJ1-1; TRBD1 is a possible D gene (5 bases). The CDR3 spans 14 residues. Per germline, CDR1 SGHTA and CDR2 FQGNSA. The germline V and J ends were trimmed by 6 bases and 3 bases, with 14 bases remaining between them. The CDR3 spells CASSRILQDTEAFF. The CDR3 DNA reads as TGTGCCAGCAGTCGAATCCTACAGGACACTGAAGCTTTCTTT.

The genes are TRBV5-4 and TRBJ1-6, with 7 bases aligning to TRBD1. The CDR3 spans 16 residues. Germline assignment: CDR1 SGHNT and CDR2 YYREEE (reference sequence). The V gene end was trimmed by 1 base and the J gene end by 8 bases; junction bases not matched to a gene: 9. The chain's CDR3 is CASSLRPTGIDSPLHF. As DNA, the CDR3 is TGTGCCAGCAGCTTGCGGCCGACAGGGATCGATTCACCCCTCCACTTT.

The rearrangement joins TRBV6-6 to TRBJ2-7, with TRBD1 identical over 10 bases. The junction had 4 bases not matched to a gene; V was cut back by 5 bases and J by 3 bases. CDR1 MNHNY and CDR2 SVGAGI come from the germline V gene (reference sequence). The length of the CDR3 is 14 residues. The CDR3 is CASSPGQGGYEQYF. CDR3 nucleotides: TGTGCCAGCAGTCCCGGACAGGGGGGCTACGAGCAGTACTTC.

The chain employs TRBV18 and TRBJ1-5; D is ambiguous. With 0 bases removed from V and 0 bases from J, the gap between germline ends came to 6 bases. The length of the CDR3 is 15 residues. CDR1 is KGHSH and CDR2 is LQKENI in the germline V gene. CDR3 region: CASSPPRPSNQPQHF. CDR3 nucleotide sequence: TGTGCCAGCTCACCACCGCGGCCTAGCAATCAGCCCCAGCATTTT.

The V gene is TRBV10-3, the J gene TRBJ1-2; D may be TRBD1 (6 bases). Per the germline V gene, CDR1 is ENHRY and CDR2 is SYGVKD. Trimming left V 7 bases short and J 8 bases short, with 23 bases between. This CDR3 has 15 amino acids. CDR3 sequence reads: CAINPNRAGGRGYTF. In nucleotides, the CDR3 is TGTGCCATCAACCCCAACAGGGCAGGTGGTCGGGGCTACACCTTC.

The chain has TRBV29-1 and TRBJ1-2; perhaps TRBD1 as D (6 bases). The CDR3 contains 13 residues. V gave up 4 bases and J gave up 8 bases, with 17 bases separating them. CDR1 and CDR2 (germline): SQVTM, ANQGSEA. The CDR3 loop is CSVGVRGLVGYTF. The CDR3 coding sequence is TGCAGCGTTGGAGTCAGGGGCCTTGTGGGCTACACCTTC. Variable domain in full (rest from reference TRBV29-1 and TRBJ1-2): SAVISQKPSRDICQRGTSLTIQCQVDSQVTMMFWYRQQPGQSLTLIATANQGSEATYESGFVIDKFPISRPNLTFSTLTVSNMSPEDSSIYLCSVGVRGLVGYTFGSGTRLTVV.

The gene calls are TRBV6-4 and TRBJ2-7; D is perhaps TRBD1 (6 bases). Looked up from germline, CDR1 is MRHNA and CDR2 is SNTAGT. Trimming took off 10 bases at V and 1 base at J, with 17 bases between the two ends. This CDR3 comprises 14 residues. CDR3 amino acids: CAINPGQTSYEQYF. The CDR3 coding sequence is TGTGCCATCAACCCCGGACAGACATCCTACGAGCAGTACTTC.

This chain joins TRBV11-2 and TRBJ1-5; D may be TRBD1 (5 bases). The CDR3 has 16 amino acids. Germline V CDR1 and CDR2: SGHAT, FQNNGV. The V end lost 5 bases, the J end lost 1 base, and 15 bases lay between the germline ends. CDR3 sequence (DNA): TGTGCCAGCAGCAGGGACCCCGGGGGAAGCAATCAGCCCCAGCATTTT. Its translation is CASSRDPGGSNQPQHF.

The genes are TRBV7-9 and TRBJ1-2, with D uncertain. Trimming pared 1 base from V and 8 bases from J, leaving 20 bases between. This CDR3 contains 16 residues. CDR1 is SEHNR, CDR2 FQNEAQ, per germline (reference sequence). In DNA, the CDR3 is TGTGCCAGCAGCTTAGTAAAAATAACAGTCTCGTCCGGCTACACCTTC. Protein sequence: CASSLVKITVSSGYTF.

There are a few counts of this clone. The chain joins TRBV7-8 to TRBJ1-5; 9 bases map to TRBD1. V was pared by 5 bases and J by 6 bases, with 17 bases of the junction left unmatched. Per germline, CDR1 SGHVS and CDR2 FQNEAQ. The CDR3 contains 18 residues. CDR3 residues: CASSPYYRGHKAGQPQHF. The CDR3 DNA reads TGTGCCAGCAGCCCGTACTACAGGGGGCATAAAGCAGGTCAGCCCCAGCATTTT.

A single count supports this clone. V is TRBV5-1 and J is TRBJ2-5; TRBD1 aligns across 9 bases. The assigned J gene may be wrong: the sequence end matches TRBJ2-7 better. This CDR3 comprises 18 residues. Germline CDR1 SGHRS, CDR2 YFSETQ. The CDR3 loop is CASSLKLGDRVSGDEQYF. CDR3 DNA sequence: TGCGCCAGCAGCTTGAAGCTGGGGGACAGGGTTTCGGGCGACGAGCAGTACTTC.

The V gene is TRBV6-1, the J gene TRBJ2-1, with a possible D match to TRBD2 (6 bases). CDR1 is MNHNS, CDR2 SASEGT, per germline. Trimming removed 4 bases at V and 1 base at J, with 8 bases between. The CDR3 contains 14 residues. In nucleotides, the CDR3 is TGTGCCAGCAGTGTGGCGGGATCCTACAATGAGCAGTTCTTC. It yields the protein CASSVAGSYNEQFF.

In DNA form, the CDR3 reads TGTGCCAGCAGCCTCCTGGGGGGACCCGAAGCTTTCTTT. Amino acid sequence: CASSLLGGPEAFF. This chain links TRBV5-6 with TRBJ1-1, with D perhaps matching TRBD1 (5 bases). This CDR3 is built from 13 residues. Germline CDR1 and CDR2: SGHDT and YYEEEE. V gave up 4 bases and J gave up 8 bases, with 15 bases separating them.

V and J are TRBV4-3 and TRBJ2-2; 12 bases match TRBD2. CDR3 length: 17 amino acids. The germline V gene encodes CDR1 LGHNA and CDR2 YSLEER. V dropped 4 bases and J dropped 4; count of bases not matched to a gene: 7. For the CDR3, the DNA is TGCGCCAGCAGCCCACGACTAGCGGGGGACCCCACCGGGGAGCTGTTTTTT. Translating it yields CASSPRLAGDPTGELFF.

The gene calls are TRBV5-1 and TRBJ2-1; 16 bases line up with TRBD2. Germline CDR1 is SGHRS and CDR2 is YFSETQ. The V gene end was trimmed by 5 bases and the J gene end by 7 bases; junction bases not matched to a gene: 9. CDR3 size: 17 residues. The CDR3 here is CASSLEGLAGGVNEQFF. Here the CDR3 DNA reads TGCGCCAGCAGTCTGGAGGGACTAGCGGGGGGGGTGAATGAGCAGTTCTTC.

About this clone: A read error may produce the germline difference seen at one junction end. V and J are TRBV4-1 and TRBJ1-2; 9 bases are a match to TRBD1. The CDR3 covers 16 residues. CDR1 and CDR2 from the germline V gene are MGHRA and YSYEKL. Here the CDR3 reads CASSQEDPNRGTGRIF. CDR3 in DNA: TGCGCCAGCAGCCAAGAAGATCCCAACCGCGGGACAGGGCGTATTTTC.

The chain is built from TRBV7-2 and TRBJ2-7; D unresolved. The CDR3 sequence is 19 residues long. The germline V gene encodes CDR1 SGHTA and CDR2 FQGNSA. V dropped 1 base and J dropped 3 bases, with 25 bases sitting between them. The CDR3 region has the DNA TGTGCCAGCAGCTTAGATATTCTCCTTTCGACATCCTTCTTCTACGAGCAGTACTTC. Translating it yields CASSLDILLSTSFFYEQYF.

The gene calls are TRBV19 and TRBJ1-1; TRBD1 matches at 12 bases. V shed 3 bases and J 5 bases; nucleotides not matched to a gene: 13. Germline V lookup: CDR1 LNHDA, CDR2 SQIVND (reference sequence). This CDR3 is 18 amino acids long. Here the CDR3 DNA reads TGTGCCAGTAGTATCCCCCCCGGGACAGGGGGCGGTAGGACTGAAGCTTTCTTT. Amino acids: CASSIPPGTGGGRTEAFF.

Worth noting for this clone: At one end the junction does not follow the germline gene, possibly because of a read error. The genes are TRBV18 and TRBJ1-2; D not certain. This CDR3 is built from 12 residues. Per germline, CDR1 KGHSH and CDR2 LQKENI. CDR3 loop: CASSRYNAVIRF. The CDR3 DNA is TGTGCCAGCTCACGTTACAACGCGGTTATAAGGTTC.

J is TRBJ2-3 and V is TRBV5-1; TRBD2 matches 7 bases. The V gene's germline CDR1 is SGHRS and CDR2 YFSETQ. The CDR3 length is 16 residues. V trimming: 0 bases; J trimming: 1 base; junction bases outside the gene matches: 5. CDR3 amino acids: CASSLVPGGCTDTQYF. DNA of the CDR3: TGCGCCAGCAGCTTGGTTCCGGGGGGATGCACAGATACGCAGTATTTT.

In its sample, this clone was seen a few times. The chain couples TRBV5-5 to TRBJ1-2, with no clear D. The CDR3 runs 11 residues. The V and J ends lost 3 bases and 8 bases respectively, with 8 bases between them. CDR1 is SGHKS, CDR2 YYEKEE, per germline (reference sequence). This CDR3 is CASSSPLGYTF. CDR3 coding DNA: TGTGCCAGCAGCTCCCCCTTGGGCTACACCTTC.

V is TRBV6-1 and J is TRBJ1-4, with D maybe TRBD1 (6 bases). V was shortened by 5 bases and J by 8 bases, with 12 bases between the two germline ends. Germline CDR1 and CDR2: MNHNS and SASEGT. This CDR3 region has 13 residues. This CDR3 is CASSNREWEKLFF. The CDR3 region has the DNA TGTGCCAGCAGTAACAGGGAGTGGGAAAAACTGTTTTTT.

V is TRBV11-2 and J is TRBJ2-3, with 8 bases matching TRBD2. The CDR3 length is 19 residues. Losses at the gene ends were 2 bases for V and 0 bases for J; bases not matched to a gene: 13. Germline CDR1 is SGHAT and CDR2 is FQNNGV. CDR3 bases: TGTGCCAGCAGCTTAATGGGTAGCGGGGAACCCTCTAGCACAGATACGCAGTATTTT. Translating gives CASSLMGSGEPSSTDTQYF.

CDR3 sequence: CASSLETGQGVTTEAFF. The CDR3 coding sequence is TGTGCCAGCAGCTTGGAGACGGGACAGGGGGTCACCACTGAAGCTTTCTTT. The chain has TRBV5-5 and TRBJ1-1, with 11 bases that match TRBD1. With V trimmed by 0 bases and J by 4 bases, 8 bases remained unmatched. CDR1 SGHKS and CDR2 YYEKEE come from the germline V gene (reference sequence). The CDR3 contains 17 residues.